The clone carrying this T cell receptor (beta chain) was counted ten times or more. Its cognate antigen is unknown. The 5'RACE template-switching step produced TCR cDNA and added a universal primer site and UMIs. Each CDR3 protein is one row after TCRdb ran MiXCR on the 5' RACE reads. In the table there are about 69,000 distinct CDR3 sequences, 5% to 6.5% of which are singletons. This sample stems from a study of T cells after yellow fever vaccination. The study, taken as a whole, reports: From the bulk population, abundant clonotypes could contaminate and appear within FACS-sorted repertoires. Subsequent to the booster, the majority of primary-vaccination clones reappeared (roughly 95% CD4, 88% CD8).

V shed 6 bases and J shed 4 bases, with 18 bases lying between them. This CDR3 region has 15 residues. Per the germline V gene, CDR1 is DFQATT and CDR2 is SNEGSKA (reference sequence). The rearrangement joins TRBV20-1 to TRBJ2-2, with D possibly being TRBD1 (6 bases). The specimen comprised CD4+ T cells sorted from PBMCs, sampled roughly 15 days after the first yellow fever vaccination. The source is a man aged 18-30 years who received the YFV17D yellow fever vaccine. CDR3 region: CSAENRDRITGELFF. The CDR3 DNA sequence: TGCAGTGCGGAAAACAGGGATCGGATCACCGGGGAGCTGTTTTTT.